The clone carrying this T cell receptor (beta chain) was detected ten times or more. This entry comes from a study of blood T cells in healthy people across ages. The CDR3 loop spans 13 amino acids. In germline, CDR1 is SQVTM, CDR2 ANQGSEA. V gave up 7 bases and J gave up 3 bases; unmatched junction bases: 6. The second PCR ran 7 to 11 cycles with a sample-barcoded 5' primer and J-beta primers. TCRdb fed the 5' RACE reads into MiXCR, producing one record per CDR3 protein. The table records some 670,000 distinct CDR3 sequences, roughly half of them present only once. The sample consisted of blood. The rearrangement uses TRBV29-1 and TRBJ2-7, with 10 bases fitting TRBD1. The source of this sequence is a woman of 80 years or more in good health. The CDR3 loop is CSASTGGSYEQYF. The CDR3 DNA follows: TGCAGCGCCTCGACAGGGGGCAGCTACGAGCAGTACTTC.